The rows below give T cell receptor beta chains drawn from one sample of a study of blood T cell repertoires in COVID-19. The table came from immunoSEQ multiplex PCR; TCRdb's copy has only in-frame clones and leaves some out. This table holds approximately 90,000 clones, about nine tenths found once. Sequencing was carried out using peripheral blood. The receptor source for this set is a woman of 80 years or more with acute or convalescent COVID-19. Both conserved end residues are part of each CDR3. D genes are given only for firm matches. Part of the rows lack a size; the others show once, few, many or a class for expanded clones.

v_gene	j_gene	d_gene	abundance	CDR3aa	CDR3nt
TRBV27	TRBJ1-1	TRBD1	once	CASSSTGTISAFF	TGTGCCAGCAGTTCGACAGGGACCATCTCGGCTTTCTTT
TRBV6-5	TRBJ2-7	.	.	CASSYSGFSSYEQYF	TGTGCCAGCAGTTACTCCGGGTTCTCCTCCTACGAGCAGTACTTC
TRBV7-6	TRBJ2-7	TRBD2	.	CASSSERTSGNYEQYF	TGTGCCAGCAGCTCCGAGAGGACTAGCGGGAATTACGAGCAGTACTTC
TRBV5-1	TRBJ1-1	.	.	CASSRDTPMNTEAFF	TGCGCCAGCAGCAGAGACACACCGATGAACACTGAAGCTTTCTTT
TRBV3-1/TRBV3-2	TRBJ2-1	TRBD2	.	CASSLGLAVLNEQFF	TGTGCCAGCAGCCTCGGACTAGCGGTGCTCAATGAGCAGTTCTTC
TRBV5-6	TRBJ1-4	.	.	CASSLGVRSNEKLFF	TGTGCCAGCAGCTTGGGGGTCAGGTCCAATGAAAAACTGTTTTTT
TRBV29-1	TRBJ2-7	.	few	CSVGAGVSLEQYF	TGCAGCGTTGGGGCAGGGGTCTCTCTCGAGCAGTACTTC
TRBV6-5	TRBJ1-1	.	few	CASSYLTGHSPEAFF	TGTGCCAGCAGTTACCTTACGGGTCATTCCCCTGAAGCTTTCTTT
TRBV5-1	TRBJ1-2	.	.	CASSLSSANYGYTF	TGCGCCAGCAGCTTGAGTAGCGCTAACTATGGCTACACCTTC
TRBV5-4	TRBJ2-1	TRBD2	.	CASSSDSGSYNEQFF	TGTGCCAGCAGTTCCGATAGCGGGAGTTACAATGAGCAGTTCTTC
TRBV6-1	TRBJ1-5	TRBD1	.	CASSDVVDRAYPQHF	TGTGCCAGCAGTGATGTTGTCGACAGGGCTTATCCCCAGCATTTT
TRBV6-1	TRBJ2-5	TRBD2	.	CASSDPRGGSRETQYF	TGTGCCAGCAGTGACCCGCGTGGCGGGAGTAGGGAGACCCAGTACTTC
TRBV14	TRBJ1-1	.	.	CASTLGGMNTEAFF	TGTGCCAGCACCCTCGGGGGGATGAACACTGAAGCTTTCTTT
TRBV7-9	TRBJ2-3	.	.	CASSLGRDTQYF	TGTGCCAGCAGCTTAGGGAGAGATACGCAGTATTTT
TRBV7-2	TRBJ1-5	.	.	CASSSGGGGGQPQHF	TGTGCCAGCAGCAGCGGGGGAGGGGGGGGACAGCCCCAGCATTTT
TRBV9	TRBJ1-6	.	.	CASSLIGENSPLHF	TGTGCCAGCAGCCTAATAGGGGAAAATTCACCCCTCCACTTT
TRBV5-1	TRBJ1-2	TRBD1	.	CASSLSTGSHYGYTF	TGCGCCAGCAGCCTATCGACAGGGTCCCACTATGGCTACACCTTC
TRBV29-1	TRBJ2-1	.	.	CSVEKVRAHEQFF	TGCAGCGTTGAAAAAGTGAGGGCCCATGAGCAGTTCTTC